A selection of T cell receptor beta chains follows, all from one sample in a study of blood T cells in healthy people across ages. TCRdb reprocessed the 5' RACE reads via MiXCR and lists one record per CDR3 protein. The sample shows more than 650,000 distinct CDR3 sequences, about 55% of them seen only once. The sequenced material came from blood. Receptors were obtained from a man at least 80 years old in good health. Each CDR3 is given with its conserved first and last residue. The order of the fields is V gene, J gene, D gene, clone size, CDR3 DNA, CDR3 protein. The D gene is left open where the match is weak. Some rows have no size entry. The others give once, few or many, or a class for an expanded clone.

>TRBV18|TRBJ2-7|-|-
TGTGCCAGCTCACCCAACCCAACAGTTCGCGAGCAGTACTTC
CASSPNPTVREQYF
>TRBV24-1|TRBJ2-5|TRBD2|-
TGTGCCACCAGTGATTCTAGCGGGGGGCGGTCGGGGACCCAGTACTTC
CATSDSSGGRSGTQYF
>TRBV21-1|TRBJ2-1|-|-
TGTGCCAGCAGCAGTCTCAAGTGGGACTCCTACAATGAGCAGTTCTTC
CASSSLKWDSYNEQFF
>TRBV7-9|TRBJ2-5|TRBD2|-
TGTGCCAGCAGCTTAGGGCAACTAGCGGGGCACCAAGAGACCCAGTACTTC
CASSLGQLAGHQETQYF
>TRBV28|TRBJ1-1|-|few
TGTGCCAGCAGTTTTCTAGGGGCGAGCACTGAAGCTTTCTTT
CASSFLGASTEAFF
>TRBV24-1|TRBJ2-3|TRBD1|-
TGTGCCACCAGTGATCCGTATCCCCGGGACAGGGGCAACACAGATACGCAGTATTTT
CATSDPYPRDRGNTDTQYF
>TRBV5-4|TRBJ2-4|-|-
TGTGCCAGCACCCTCGGAGGACGACGAGGGGAGCAGTACTTC
CASTLGGRRGEQYF
>TRBV11-2|TRBJ1-6|-|few
TGTGCCAGCACGGCAGGGTATTCACCCCTCCACTTT
CASTAGYSPLHF
>TRBV6-5|TRBJ2-5|-|-
TGTGCCAGCTCTCGGCCGCAGAAAAAGACCCAGTACTTC
CASSRPQKKTQYF
>TRBV28|TRBJ1-4|-|-
TGTGCCAGCAGTTTATCCGGGGCTACGGGGGGCGAAAAACTGTTTTTT
CASSLSGATGGEKLFF
>TRBV5-1|TRBJ1-2|-|-
TGCGCCAGCAGCTTGCTCGGCAGGGAGAGCGATGGCTACACCTTC
CASSLLGRESDGYTF
>TRBV5-1|TRBJ2-5|TRBD1|few
TGCGCCAGCAGCACGGACCGGGACAGGATAAGAGAGACCCAGTACTTC
CASSTDRDRIRETQYF
>TRBV10-1|TRBJ2-5|-|-
TGCGCCAGCAGTGGGGACCAGAAAAAAGAGACCCAGTACTTC
CASSGDQKKETQYF
>TRBV20-1|TRBJ1-4|-|-
TGCAGTGCTACCCCGGACACGGGGGTTGAAAAACTGTTTTTT
CSATPDTGVEKLFF
>TRBV12-3/TRBV12-4|TRBJ1-4|-|-
TGTGCCAGCAGGATTGACAGGAAACTGTTTTTT
CASRIDRKLFF
>TRBV5-1|TRBJ2-5|-|-
TGCGCCGGTTCAGGGTGGGGCCTCCAAGAGACCCAGTACTTC
CAGSGWGLQETQYF
>TRBV29-1|TRBJ2-4|TRBD1|many
TGCAGCGTCTCGACAGGGGGGGACATTCAGTACTTC
CSVSTGGDIQYF
>TRBV27|TRBJ1-2|-|-
TGTGCCAGCAGTCCATCGACAGGCGGTGGCTACACCTTC
CASSPSTGGGYTF
>TRBV5-1|TRBJ1-4|-|-
TGCGCCAGCAGCTCCGGGACGCAGAATGAAAAACTGTTTTTT
CASSSGTQNEKLFF
>TRBV6-1|TRBJ2-4|-|few
TGTGCCAGCAGTGAAGCGCGAAAGGGGGAGCAGTACTTC
CASSEARKGEQYF
>TRBV11-1|TRBJ2-7|-|-
TGTGCCAGCAGCCGCGTCTCCTACGAGCAGTACTTC
CASSRVSYEQYF
>TRBV7-9|TRBJ1-2|TRBD1|few
TGTGCCAGCAGCTCCCGACAGGGCTATGGCTACACCTTC
CASSSRQGYGYTF
>TRBV5-5|TRBJ2-7|-|-
TGTGCCAGCAGCTTGATTCCTAGAGGCTCCTACGAGCAGTACTTC
CASSLIPRGSYEQYF
>TRBV5-1|TRBJ1-2|-|-
TGCGCCAGCAGCTTGGCTGATTCTAATGGCTACACCTTC
CASSLADSNGYTF
>TRBV9|TRBJ2-7|-|few
TGTGCCAGCAGCGGGGGGACTGTCGGTGAGCAGTACTTC
CASSGGTVGEQYF
>TRBV27|TRBJ1-2|-|-
TGTGCCAGCAGTTTAAGGGACGGAGGATCTGGCTACACCTTC
CASSLRDGGSGYTF
>TRBV9|TRBJ1-1|-|few
TGTGCCAGCAGCGGGAGGAGTGGGGAAGCTTTCTTT
CASSGRSGEAFF
>TRBV10-3|TRBJ1-2|-|-
TGTGCCATCAGCGCCGACAGTAGGGCCTACACCTTC
CAISADSRAYTF
>TRBV5-1|TRBJ2-6|-|-
TGCGCCAGCAGCTTGAGTGGTGGGGCCAACGTCCTGACTTTC
CASSLSGGANVLTF
>TRBV3-1|TRBJ2-5|TRBD2|-
TGTGCCAGCTCCCCGACTAGCGCCCGGGTGGAGACCCAGTACTTC
CASSPTSARVETQYF
>TRBV5-1|TRBJ2-6|-|many
TGCGCCAGCAGCCGTTGGGCTGGCTCTGGGGCCAACGTCCTGACTTTC
CASSRWAGSGANVLTF
>TRBV7-8|TRBJ2-3|TRBD2|-
TGTGCCAGCAGCGAGATACGGGGCGGGAGAGCAGATACGCAGTATTTT
CASSEIRGGRADTQYF
>TRBV20-1|TRBJ2-5|TRBD2|few
TGCAGTGCTAGCCTTCTAGCGGGAGGGAGGCAAGAGACCCAGTACTTC
CSASLLAGGRQETQYF
>TRBV27|TRBJ1-2|-|-
TGTGCCAGTTATCGGGGGAATGGCTTGGATGGCTACACCTTC
CASYRGNGLDGYTF
>TRBV29-1|TRBJ2-1|-|-
TGCAGCTGCGGGGCCTGGATTGGCAATGAGCAGTTCTTC
CSCGAWIGNEQFF
>TRBV3-1|TRBJ2-3|-|few
TGTGCCAGCAGCCAAGAGGACAGATTTGTTAGATACGCGTATTTT
CASSQEDRFVRYAYF
>TRBV29-1|TRBJ2-5|-|-
TGCAGCGTCAGGGGCCGATTCCAAGAGACCCAGTACTTC
CSVRGRFQETQYF
>TRBV5-1|TRBJ2-1|TRBD2|-
TGCGCCAGCAGCCTATTTACCGGGACTAGTGGGAGGGATGGCAATGAGCAGTTCTTC
CASSLFTGTSGRDGNEQFF
>TRBV2|TRBJ1-2|-|-
TGTGCCAGCAGGCGCCAGGGCCACTATGGCTACACCTTC
CASRRQGHYGYTF
>TRBV20-1|TRBJ2-7|-|few
TGCAGTGCTAGTGGCGGACCCTCCTACGAGCAGTACTTC
CSASGGPSYEQYF
>TRBV20-1|TRBJ1-2|-|many
TGCAGTGCTAGAGAGCTCCAGGAAATAAACTATGGCTACACCTTC
CSARELQEINYGYTF
>TRBV6-2/TRBV6-3|TRBJ2-1|TRBD2|few
TGTGCCAGCAGTTACGCCGGACTAGCTGCCTCCTACAATGAGCAGTTCTTC
CASSYAGLAASYNEQFF
>TRBV7-2|TRBJ2-7|-|few
TGTGCCAGCAGCTTAGGGACTCTCTACGAGCAGTACTTC
CASSLGTLYEQYF
>TRBV4-1|TRBJ2-4|TRBD2|few
TGCGCCAGCAGCCAAGGGCGGGAGAAGATAAACATTCAGTACTTC
CASSQGREKINIQYF
>TRBV20-1|TRBJ1-4|TRBD1|once
TGCAGTGCCCCTCCGACAGGGGGCGGGAAACTGTTTTTT
CSAPPTGGGKLFF
>TRBV12-5|TRBJ2-5|-|-
TGTGCTAGTGGTTTGGGCGGACTATTTCAGGAGTACTTC
CASGLGGLFQEYF
>TRBV7-3|TRBJ2-1|TRBD2|few
TGTGCCAGCAGCTTGTTAGCGGGCGGTGGCGATGAGCAGTTCTTC
CASSLLAGGGDEQFF
>TRBV7-2|TRBJ1-6|TRBD1|-
TGTGCCAGCAGCTTAGGTGGCAGGGGGCGCCGAAGCTCCTATAATTCACCCCTCCACTTT
CASSLGGRGRRSSYNSPLHF
>TRBV6-2/TRBV6-3|TRBJ2-7|-|-
TGTGCCAGCAGTTACTCCGGGGCGGCAGGGAGTCAGTACTTC
CASSYSGAAGSQYF
>TRBV29-1|TRBJ1-3|-|-
TGCAGCGTCGTACTGAACTCTGGAAACACCATATATTTT
CSVVLNSGNTIYF
>TRBV12-3/TRBV12-4|TRBJ1-1|-|few
TGTGCCAGCGCCGCGGGGCCACCGAACACTGAAGCTTTCTTT
CASAAGPPNTEAFF
>TRBV5-1|TRBJ2-3|-|-
TGCGCCAGCAGCTGGACGGGGTACACAGATACGCAGTATTTT
CASSWTGYTDTQYF
>TRBV29-1|TRBJ1-6|TRBD1|-
TGCAGCGTGGCTATGGACAGGAATAATTCACCCCTCCACTTT
CSVAMDRNNSPLHF
>TRBV7-9|TRBJ2-1|-|-
TGTGCCAGCAGCTTAGCGGGAGCCCCCCTACCGGAGCAGTTCTTC
CASSLAGAPLPEQFF
>TRBV28|TRBJ2-7|-|many
TGTGCCAGCAGCTGGGAGCGGGCACTCCGGGAGCAGTACTTC
CASSWERALREQYF
>TRBV2|TRBJ2-1|TRBD1|-
TGTGCCAGACAACAGGGGGCGGTTAATGAGCAGTTCTTC
CARQQGAVNEQFF
>TRBV20-1|TRBJ2-3|TRBD2|-
TGCAGTGCTAGCCCTGGGCTAGCGGGAAACAGATACGCGTATTTT
CSASPGLAGNRYAYF
>TRBV20-1|TRBJ2-1|TRBD2|-
TGCAGTGCCAAACTAGCGGCCTCCTACAATGAGCAGTTCTTC
CSAKLAASYNEQFF